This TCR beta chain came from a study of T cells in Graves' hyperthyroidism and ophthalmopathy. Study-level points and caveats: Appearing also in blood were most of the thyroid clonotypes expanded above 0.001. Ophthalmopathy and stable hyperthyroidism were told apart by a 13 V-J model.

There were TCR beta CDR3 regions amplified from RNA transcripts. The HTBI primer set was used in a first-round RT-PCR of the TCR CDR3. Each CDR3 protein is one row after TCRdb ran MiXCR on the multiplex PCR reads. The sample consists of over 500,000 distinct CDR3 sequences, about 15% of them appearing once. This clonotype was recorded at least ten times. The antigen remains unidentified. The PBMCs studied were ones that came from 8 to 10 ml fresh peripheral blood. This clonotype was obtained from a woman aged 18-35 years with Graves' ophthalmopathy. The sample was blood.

CDR3 nucleotide sequence: TGTGCCAGCAGTCGACAGATCGAGAACACTGAAGCTTTCTTT. This encodes CASSRQIENTEAFF. V is TRBV6-1 and J is TRBJ1-1; a possible D gene is TRBD1 (5 bases). Germline assignment: CDR1 MNHNS and CDR2 SASEGT. V lost 5 bases, J lost 1 base, and 11 bases lay in between. The CDR3 is 14 residues long.